Each of the 23 T cell receptor beta chains below was sequenced from the same sample in a study of identical twins. MiXCR, run by TCRdb on the 5' RACE reads, gives a single entry per CDR3 protein. The sample lists about 920,000 distinct CDR3 sequences, roughly an eighth seen once, with roughly 1.5% in the top ten. These data were also reused for a study on yellow fever vaccine responses in identical twins.

The sample consisted of PBMCs. These TCRs come from a woman aged 18-35 years in good health.

The chain has TRBV11-2 and TRBJ2-1, with D possibly matching TRBD2 (6 bases). The length of the CDR3 is 16 residues. Germline V lookup: CDR1 SGHAT, CDR2 FQNNGV. V shed 1 base and J shed 6 bases, with 16 bases lying between them. CDR3 loop: CASSLVGYVGGNEQFF. The CDR3 DNA follows: TGTGCCAGCAGCTTAGTCGGGTATGTGGGGGGCAATGAGCAGTTCTTC.

This clonotype was detected many times. The chain uses TRBV20-1 and TRBJ2-5; D is unclear. The CDR3 extends over 10 amino acids. Per the germline V gene, CDR1 is DFQATT and CDR2 is SNEGSKA (reference sequence). V was clipped by 6 bases and J by 1 base, with 3 bases between them. CDR3 sequence: CSATQETQYF. For the CDR3, the DNA is TGCAGTGCAACCCAAGAGACCCAGTACTTC.

This clonotype was detected a few times. J is TRBJ2-2 and V is TRBV6-4, with D perhaps matching TRBD2 (5 bases). Trimming shortened V by 2 bases and J by 5 bases, and 24 bases separated the two germline ends. The CDR3 length is 19 residues. Germline V gene lookup returns CDR1 MRHNA and CDR2 SNTAGT. The CDR3 protein is CASSDGRRAGLSLTGELFF. For the CDR3, the DNA is TGTGCCAGCAGTGACGGGCGTAGGGCGGGCCTGAGCCTTACCGGGGAGCTGTTTTTT.

This clonotype occurred a few times. This sequence joins TRBV18 and TRBJ2-2; D possibly corresponds to TRBD1 (6 bases). Germline V gene data show CDR1 as KGHSH and CDR2 as LQKENI. Trimming took 4 bases from V and 1 from J, leaving 10 bases between them. CDR3 length equals 15 residues. The CDR3 is CASSLPGQNTGELFF. The DNA for the CDR3 is TGTGCCAGCTCACTTCCGGGACAGAACACCGGGGAGCTGTTTTTT. The entire variable domain, with the rest obtained from reference TRBV18 and TRBJ2-2, is as follows: NAGVMQNPRHLVRRRGQEARLRCSPMKGHSHVYWYRQLPEEGLKFMVYLQKENIIDESGMPKERFSAEFPKEGPSILRIQQVVRGDSAAYFCASSLPGQNTGELFFGEGSRLTVL.

This clonotype was seen more than once but under ten times. This chain links TRBV4-2 with TRBJ1-1; D is possibly TRBD1 (6 bases). CDR1 LGHNA and CDR2 YNFKEQ come from the germline V gene. CDR3 length equals 17 residues. Trimming took 0 bases from V and 2 from J, leaving 16 bases between them. Here the CDR3 reads CASSQDVGGLGNTEAFF. DNA for the CDR3: TGTGCCAGCAGCCAAGATGTAGGGGGTTTAGGAAACACTGAAGCTTTCTTT.

This clonotype was observed a handful of times. The V and J genes are TRBV29-1 and TRBJ1-1; possible D gene TRBD1, 5 bases. The CDR3 sequence is 15 residues long. Germline V gene data show CDR1 as SQVTM and CDR2 as ANQGSEA. Trimming removed 2 bases from V and 5 bases from J, with 18 bases in between. The CDR3 region is CSVEKQGRVFTEAFF. CDR3 DNA sequence: TGCAGCGTTGAAAAGCAGGGACGTGTTTTTACTGAAGCTTTCTTT.

V is TRBV20-1 and J is TRBJ1-1; D not resolved. The CDR3 length is 16 residues. The germline V and J ends were trimmed by 0 bases and 1 base, with 15 bases remaining between them. Germline V lookup: CDR1 DFQATT, CDR2 SNEGSKA (reference sequence). The CDR3 protein is CSARETRHGKNTEAFF. CDR3 coding DNA: TGCAGTGCTAGAGAAACCAGACACGGGAAGAACACTGAAGCTTTCTTT.

This clonotype was picked up a small number of times. This rearrangement joins TRBV27 to TRBJ2-3; 7 bases map to TRBD1. J was trimmed by 1 base and V by 5 bases; bases with no gene match: 21. The CDR3 totals 20 residues. CDR1 MNHEY and CDR2 SMNVEV come from the germline V gene (reference sequence). The CDR3 region has the DNA TGTGCCAGCAGTCCAGCCCTCGACAGGGCCATTTCGAGTGGCACAGATACGCAGTATTTT. Translated: CASSPALDRAISSGTDTQYF.

This clonotype was observed many times. This chain connects TRBV4-1 to TRBJ2-5, with 9 bases that match TRBD2. This CDR3 spans 15 amino acids. V shed 1 base, J shed 2 bases, and the junction held 2 bases outside the gene matches. Per the germline V gene, CDR1 is MGHRA and CDR2 is YSYEKL. CDR3: CASSQGLADQETQYF. CDR3 sequence (DNA): TGCGCCAGCAGCCAAGGACTAGCGGATCAAGAGACCCAGTACTTC.

The table lists this clonotype with a few counts. The chain recombines TRBV5-5 with TRBJ2-1; 8 bases are a match to TRBD2. This CDR3 is built from 14 residues. The germline CDR1 and CDR2 sequences are SGHKS and YYEKEE (reference sequence). V dropped 2 bases and J dropped 7; count of bases not matched to a gene: 5. In DNA form, the CDR3 reads TGTGCCAGCAGCTTAAGGTCGGGGGGGAATGAGCAGTTCTTC. Translated, it gives CASSLRSGGNEQFF.

This clonotype was seen a handful of times. The chain uses TRBV6-1 and TRBJ2-7; 8 nucleotides match TRBD1. Germline V gives CDR1 MNHNS, CDR2 SASEGT. J lost 2 bases, V lost 6 bases, and 3 bases had no gene match. The CDR3 totals 13 residues. The DNA of the CDR3 is TGTGCCAGCAGGGAGACAGGGGCCTACGAGCAGTACGTC. Its protein product is CASRETGAYEQYV.

This clonotype was seen ten or more times. The rearrangement joins TRBV5-1 to TRBJ1-2, with a tentative D call TRBD1 (5 bases). Per germline, CDR1 SGHRS and CDR2 YFSETQ. V was trimmed by 2 bases and J by 8 bases, leaving 22 bases between them. This CDR3 is built from 16 residues. The CDR3 region has the DNA TGCGCCAGCAGCTTCATCGCAAGGGGTTCGTCGGGGGGCTACACCTTC. This translates into CASSFIARGSSGGYTF.

This clonotype has a single count. The rearrangement uses TRBV5-1 and TRBJ2-2; the D call may be TRBD1 or TRBD2 (5 bases each). Germline values: CDR1 SGHRS, CDR2 YFSETQ. V shed 0 bases and J shed 6 bases, with 12 bases lying between them. The CDR3 spans 15 residues. DNA for the CDR3: TGCGCCAGCAGCTTGGGGGACCTACGGGCCGGGGAGCTGTTTTTT. It specifies CASSLGDLRAGELFF.

V and J are TRBV7-9 and TRBJ2-7; 7 nucleotides align to TRBD1. The CDR3 runs 16 residues. In germline, CDR1 is SEHNR, CDR2 FQNEAQ (reference sequence). V shed 1 base, J shed 4 bases, and the junction held 10 bases outside the gene matches. The CDR3 coding sequence is TGTGCCAGCAGCTTAGTCGGGTTGGACAGGTATTACGAGCAGTACTTC. It translates to CASSLVGLDRYYEQYF.

This clonotype has a handful of counts. The rearrangement joins TRBV9 to TRBJ2-1; D is undetermined. Germline CDR1 reads SGDLS; CDR2 reads YYNGEE. CDR3 length equals 16 residues. The V and J ends lost 0 bases and 0 bases respectively, with 10 bases between them. CDR3 in DNA: TGTGCCAGCAGCGTAGGGTCGGGTCCCTCCTACAATGAGCAGTTCTTC. It specifies CASSVGSGPSYNEQFF.

This chain links TRBV20-1 with TRBJ2-1; maybe TRBD1 (6 bases). The CDR3 covers 14 residues. The V and J ends lost 6 bases and 3 bases respectively, with 15 bases between them. Germline V lookup: CDR1 DFQATT, CDR2 SNEGSKA (reference sequence). The CDR3 DNA sequence: TGCAGTGCGGACAGCGCTTCGTTCTACAATGAGCAGTTCTTC. Translation gives CSADSASFYNEQFF.

The rearrangement uses TRBV10-3 and TRBJ2-2; D might be TRBD1 (5 bases). V was trimmed by 8 bases and J by 5 bases, leaving 12 bases between them. The germline CDR1 and CDR2 sequences are ENHRY and SYGVKD. This CDR3 region has 13 residues. CDR3 protein: CAILAGRTGELFF. CDR3 nucleotide sequence: TGTGCCATCTTAGCAGGGCGAACCGGGGAGCTGTTTTTT.

The J gene is TRBJ2-1, the V gene TRBV7-9; the match to TRBD1 covers 8 bases. With 5 bases clipped from V and 2 bases from J, the junction kept 8 bases outside the gene matches. CDR1 SEHNR and CDR2 FQNEAQ come from the germline V gene (reference sequence). CDR3 length: 16 amino acids. For the CDR3, the DNA is TGTGCCAGCAGCGGAAAGGGACAGGCTGCCTACAATGAGCAGTTCTTC. Translated, it gives CASSGKGQAAYNEQFF. Full variable domain (remainder filled in from reference TRBV7-9 and TRBJ2-1): DTGVSQNPRHKITKRGQNVTFRCDPISEHNRLYWYRQTLGQGPEFLTYFQNEAQLEKSRLLSDRFSAERPKGSFSTLEIQRTEQGDSAMYLCASSGKGQAAYNEQFFGPGTRLTVL.

The table lists this clonotype with a few counts. This chain links TRBV25-1 with TRBJ2-1; the match to TRBD2 covers 12 bases. The CDR3 runs 17 residues. From germline, CDR1 is MGHDK and CDR2 SYGVNS. The V gene end was trimmed by 0 bases and the J gene end by 5 bases; junction bases not matched to a gene: 5. The CDR3 sequence: CASSEYRLAGVDNEQFF. CDR3 sequence (DNA): TGTGCCAGCAGTGAATATAGACTAGCGGGAGTTGACAATGAGCAGTTCTTC.

V and J are TRBV12-3 or TRBV12-4 and TRBJ2-3; D is ambiguous. The CDR3 length is 13 residues. Trimming pared 4 bases from V and 7 bases from J, leaving 12 bases between. The CDR3 reads CASSSTDSYTQYF. Written as DNA, the CDR3 is TGTGCCAGCAGTTCGACCGACTCCTATACGCAGTATTTT.

The table lists this clonotype with a few counts. The chain uses TRBV11-2 and TRBJ2-1; D is ambiguous. Deletions cut 4 bases from V and 8 bases from J, with 12 bases between. Germline CDR1 is SGHAT and CDR2 is FQNNGV. The CDR3 extends over 13 amino acids. This chain's CDR3 is CASSSENDYEQFF. The CDR3 bases are TGTGCCAGCAGCTCAGAGAACGATTATGAGCAGTTCTTC.

This clonotype has ten or more counts. This chain connects TRBV4-2 to TRBJ2-5; D may be TRBD2 (6 bases). The CDR3 has 14 amino acids. V was trimmed by 0 bases and J by 1 base, leaving 6 bases between them. CDR1 and CDR2 from the germline V gene are LGHNA and YNFKEQ. The CDR3 reads CASSQEGLQETQYF. The CDR3 DNA reads as TGTGCCAGCAGCCAAGAGGGACTCCAAGAGACCCAGTACTTC.

This clonotype was counted a few times. The chain carries TRBV3-1 and TRBJ1-3; no definite D call. With 3 bases removed from V and 2 bases from J, the gap between germline ends came to 5 bases. Germline assignment: CDR1 LGHDT and CDR2 YNNKEL (reference sequence). CDR3 length: 13 amino acids. CDR3 in amino acids: CASSQTAGNTIYF. CDR3 DNA: TGTGCCAGCAGCCAGACCGCTGGAAACACCATATATTTT. The variable domain in full, completed from reference TRBV3-1 and TRBJ1-3, reads DTAVSQTPKYLVTQMGNDKSIKCEQNLGHDTMYWYKQDSKKFLKIMFSYNNKELIINETVPNRFSPKSPDKAHLNLHINSLELGDSAVYFCASSQTAGNTIYFGEGSWLTVV.